The clone carrying this T cell receptor beta chain appeared once. This specimen belongs to a study of control samples from healthy donors and cancer patients. Only in-frame clones appear in the TCRdb table, and some are missing; sequencing was by immunoSEQ multiplex PCR. Among 95,000 to 120,000 clones, roughly 79% were seen once, and the ten largest hold roughly 6.5%. Sequencing was performed on blood. The clonotype comes from a man aged 18 to 35 in good health.

As DNA, the CDR3 is TGCGCCAGCAGCCCCGGACAGCCCCTCTATGGCTACACCTTC. It encodes CASSPGQPLYGYTF. The chain is built from TRBV5-1 and TRBJ1-2; TRBD1 might be the D (6 bases). This CDR3 spans 14 amino acids. V was cut by 4 bases and J by 4 bases, with 14 bases left in between. Germline CDR1 is SGHRS and CDR2 is YFSETQ.